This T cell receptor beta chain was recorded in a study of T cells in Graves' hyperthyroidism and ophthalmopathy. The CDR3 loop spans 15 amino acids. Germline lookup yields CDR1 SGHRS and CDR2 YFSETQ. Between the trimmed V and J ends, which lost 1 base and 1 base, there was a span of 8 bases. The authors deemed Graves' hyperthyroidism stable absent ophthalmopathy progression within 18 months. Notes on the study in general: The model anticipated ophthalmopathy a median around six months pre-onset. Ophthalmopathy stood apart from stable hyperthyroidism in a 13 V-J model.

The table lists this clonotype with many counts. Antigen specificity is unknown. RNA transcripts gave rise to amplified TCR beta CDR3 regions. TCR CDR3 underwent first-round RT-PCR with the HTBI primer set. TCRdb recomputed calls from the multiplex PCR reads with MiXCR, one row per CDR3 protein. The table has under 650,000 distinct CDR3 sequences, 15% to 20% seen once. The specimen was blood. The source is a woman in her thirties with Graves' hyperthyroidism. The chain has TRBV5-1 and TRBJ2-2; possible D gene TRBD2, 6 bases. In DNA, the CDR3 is TGCGCCAGCAGCTTGTTTAGCGGGAACACCGGGGAGCTGTTTTTT. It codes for CASSLFSGNTGELFF.